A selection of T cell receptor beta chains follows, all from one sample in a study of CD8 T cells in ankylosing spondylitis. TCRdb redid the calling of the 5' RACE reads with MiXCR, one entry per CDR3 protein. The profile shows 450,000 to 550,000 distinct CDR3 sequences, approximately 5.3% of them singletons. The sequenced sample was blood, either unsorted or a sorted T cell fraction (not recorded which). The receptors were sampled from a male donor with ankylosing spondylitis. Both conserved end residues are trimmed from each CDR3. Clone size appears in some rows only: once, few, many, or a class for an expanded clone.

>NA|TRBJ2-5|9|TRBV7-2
DSSGGETQY
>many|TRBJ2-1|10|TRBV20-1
SASGHYNEQF
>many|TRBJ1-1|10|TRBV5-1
ASSLISNEAF
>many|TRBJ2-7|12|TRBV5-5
ASSPGRRALGQY
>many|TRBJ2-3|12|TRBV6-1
ASSDRASTDTQY
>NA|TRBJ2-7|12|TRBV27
ASSFAIDRSEQY
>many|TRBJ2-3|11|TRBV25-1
ASTGGSADTQY
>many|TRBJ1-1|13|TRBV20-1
SARDRAGMNTEAF
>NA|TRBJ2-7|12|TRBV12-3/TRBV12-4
ASSFQGIPYEQY
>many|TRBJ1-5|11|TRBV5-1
ASSRGENQPQH
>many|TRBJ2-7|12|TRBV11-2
ASSSGLSGDEQY
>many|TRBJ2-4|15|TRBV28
ASSSPTGVLAKNIQY
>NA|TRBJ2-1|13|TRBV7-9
ASSGVSGSYNEQF
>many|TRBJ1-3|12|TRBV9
ASSVGPKGNTIY
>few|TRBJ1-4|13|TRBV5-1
ASSPGQPTNEKLF
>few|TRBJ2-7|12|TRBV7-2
ASKPDRGPYEQY
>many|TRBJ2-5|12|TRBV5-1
ASSPGQTGETQY
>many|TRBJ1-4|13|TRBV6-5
ASSYGTGGNEKLF
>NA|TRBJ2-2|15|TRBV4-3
ASSRQLLNMGIGELF
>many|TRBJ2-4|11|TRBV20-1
SARTPGKNIQY
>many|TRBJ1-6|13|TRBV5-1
ASSLAGVENSPLH
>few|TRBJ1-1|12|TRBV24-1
ATSDRSPNTEAF
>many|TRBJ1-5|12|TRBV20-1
SARDARSNQPQH
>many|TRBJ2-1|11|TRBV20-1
SARGGRNNEQF
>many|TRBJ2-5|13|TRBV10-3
AISWGRTEQETQY
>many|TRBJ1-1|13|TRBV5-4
ASSAPTGENTEAF
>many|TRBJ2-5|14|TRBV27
ASSPMGGGGVETQY
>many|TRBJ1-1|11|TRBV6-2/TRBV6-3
ASSYSKPLEAF
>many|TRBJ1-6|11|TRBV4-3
ASSQHRGSPLH
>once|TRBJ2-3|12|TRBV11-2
ASSFVSGADTQY
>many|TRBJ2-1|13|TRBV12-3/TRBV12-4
ASSLSGTSFYEQF
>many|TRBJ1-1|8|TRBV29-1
SVDRDEAF
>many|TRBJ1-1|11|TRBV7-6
ASSPGLYTEAF
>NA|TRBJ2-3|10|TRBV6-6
ASSYRADTRY
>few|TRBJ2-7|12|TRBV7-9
ASSGGTALWEQY
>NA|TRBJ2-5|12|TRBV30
AWGRSGYQETQY
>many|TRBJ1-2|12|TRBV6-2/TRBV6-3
ASSYGGPNYGYT
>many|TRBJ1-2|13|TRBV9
ASSSGRITNYGYT
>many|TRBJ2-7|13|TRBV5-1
ASSSSLGQLYEQY
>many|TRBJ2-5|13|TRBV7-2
ASSLASTSIGTQY
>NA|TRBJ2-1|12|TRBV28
ASSQGLSYNEQF
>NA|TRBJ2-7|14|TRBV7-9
TSSATLRDFDYEQY
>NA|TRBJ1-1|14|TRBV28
ASNRGVQYMNTEAF
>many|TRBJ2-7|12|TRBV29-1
SVGKLGRAYEQY
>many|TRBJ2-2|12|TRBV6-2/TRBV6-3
ASNRPPNTGELF
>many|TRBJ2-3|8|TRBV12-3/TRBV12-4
ASRPDTQY
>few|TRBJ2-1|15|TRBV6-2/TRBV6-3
ASTSWRGDLSYNEQF
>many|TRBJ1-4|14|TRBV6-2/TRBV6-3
ASRDRYPKTNEKLF
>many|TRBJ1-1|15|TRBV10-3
ATRGPGPRDGNTEAF
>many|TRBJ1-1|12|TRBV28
ASNPGTGYTEAF
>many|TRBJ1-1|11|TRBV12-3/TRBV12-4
ASNPKGSTEAF
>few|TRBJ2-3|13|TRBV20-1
SARDPRGVIDTQY
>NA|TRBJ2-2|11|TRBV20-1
SARLAGVWELF
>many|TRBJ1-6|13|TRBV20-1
SARAPRDSNSPLH
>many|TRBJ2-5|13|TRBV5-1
ASSRYMTGEETQY
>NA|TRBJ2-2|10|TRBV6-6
ATTGGTGELF
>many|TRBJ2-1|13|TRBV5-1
ASSAYGGGDNEQF
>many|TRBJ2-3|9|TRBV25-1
ASQMLDTQY
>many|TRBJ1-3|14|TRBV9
ASSASGTGEGNTIY
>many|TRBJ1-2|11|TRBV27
ASSPQGDYGYT